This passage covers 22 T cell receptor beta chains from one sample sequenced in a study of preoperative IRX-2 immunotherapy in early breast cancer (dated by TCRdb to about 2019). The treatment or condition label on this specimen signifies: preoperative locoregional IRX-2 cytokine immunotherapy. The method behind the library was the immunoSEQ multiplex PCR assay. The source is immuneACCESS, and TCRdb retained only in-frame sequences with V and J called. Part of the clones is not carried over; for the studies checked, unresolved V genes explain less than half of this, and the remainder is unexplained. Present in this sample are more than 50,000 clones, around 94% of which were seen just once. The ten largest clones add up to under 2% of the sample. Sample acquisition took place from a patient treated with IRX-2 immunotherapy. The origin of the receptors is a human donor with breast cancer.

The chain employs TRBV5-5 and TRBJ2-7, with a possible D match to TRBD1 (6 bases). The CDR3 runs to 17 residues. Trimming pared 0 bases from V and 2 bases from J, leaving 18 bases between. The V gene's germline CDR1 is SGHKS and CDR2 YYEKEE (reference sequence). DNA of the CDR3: TGTGCCAGCAGCTTGGGGGTCCCGGACAGATCTACCTACGAGCAGTACTTC. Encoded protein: CASSLGVPDRSTYEQYF.

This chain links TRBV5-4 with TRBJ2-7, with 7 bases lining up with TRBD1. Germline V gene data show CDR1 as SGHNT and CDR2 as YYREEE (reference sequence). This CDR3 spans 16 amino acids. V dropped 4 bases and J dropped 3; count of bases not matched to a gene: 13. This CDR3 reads CASSRKGTALGYEQYF. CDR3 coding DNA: TGTGCCAGCAGCCGGAAAGGGACAGCTTTAGGCTACGAGCAGTACTTC.

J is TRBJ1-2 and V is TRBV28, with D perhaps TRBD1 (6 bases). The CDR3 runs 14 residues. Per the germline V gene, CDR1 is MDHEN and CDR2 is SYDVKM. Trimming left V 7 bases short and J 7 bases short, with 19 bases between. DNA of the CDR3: TGTGCCAGCACCCGACAGGCTCGGACGGGTGGCTACACCTTC. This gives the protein CASTRQARTGGYTF.

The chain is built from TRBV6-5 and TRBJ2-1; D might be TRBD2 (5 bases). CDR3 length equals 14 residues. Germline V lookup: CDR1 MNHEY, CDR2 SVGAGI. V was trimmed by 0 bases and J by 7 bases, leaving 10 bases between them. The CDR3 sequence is CASSYSAGRNEQFF. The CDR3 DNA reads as TGTGCCAGCAGTTACTCGGCGGGCAGGAATGAGCAGTTCTTC.

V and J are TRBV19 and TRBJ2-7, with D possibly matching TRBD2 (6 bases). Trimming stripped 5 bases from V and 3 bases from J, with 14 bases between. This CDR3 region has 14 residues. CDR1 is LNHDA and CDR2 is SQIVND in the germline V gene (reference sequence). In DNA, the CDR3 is TGTGCCAGTAGTGGGCGGGGCCCAGACTACGAGCAGTACTTC. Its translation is CASSGRGPDYEQYF.

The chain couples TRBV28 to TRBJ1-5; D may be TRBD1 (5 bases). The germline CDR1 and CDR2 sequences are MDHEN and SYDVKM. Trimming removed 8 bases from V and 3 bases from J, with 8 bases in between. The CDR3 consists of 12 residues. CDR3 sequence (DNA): TGTGCCAGCGGGGCAGTCAATCAGCCCCAGCATTTT. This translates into CASGAVNQPQHF.

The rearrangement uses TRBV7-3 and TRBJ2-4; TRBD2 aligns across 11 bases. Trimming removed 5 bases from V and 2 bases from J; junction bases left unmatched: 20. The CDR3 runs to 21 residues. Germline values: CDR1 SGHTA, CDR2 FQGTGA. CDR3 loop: CASSPPPSQNSGGGSKNIQYF. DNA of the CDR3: TGTGCCAGCAGCCCCCCCCCTAGCCAAAATAGCGGGGGGGGGTCCAAAAACATTCAGTACTTC.

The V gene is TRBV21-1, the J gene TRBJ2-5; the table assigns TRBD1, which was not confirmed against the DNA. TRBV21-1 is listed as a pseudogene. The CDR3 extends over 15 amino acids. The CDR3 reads CASSTIHRGQETQYF. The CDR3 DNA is TGTGCCAGCAGCACGATACACAGGGGGCAGGAGACCCAGTACTTC.

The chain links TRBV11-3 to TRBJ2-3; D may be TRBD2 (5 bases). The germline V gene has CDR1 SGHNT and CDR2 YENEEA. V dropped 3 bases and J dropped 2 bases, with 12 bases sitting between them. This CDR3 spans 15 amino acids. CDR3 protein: CASSFDGLDTDTQYF. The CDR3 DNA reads TGTGCCAGCAGCTTTGACGGACTGGACACAGATACGCAGTATTTT. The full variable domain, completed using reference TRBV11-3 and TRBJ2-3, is EAGVVQSPRYKIIEKKQPVAFWCNPISGHNTLYWYLQNLGQGPELLIRYENEEAVDDSQLPKDRFSAERLKGVDSTLKIQPAELGDSAVYLCASSFDGLDTDTQYFGPGTRLTVL.

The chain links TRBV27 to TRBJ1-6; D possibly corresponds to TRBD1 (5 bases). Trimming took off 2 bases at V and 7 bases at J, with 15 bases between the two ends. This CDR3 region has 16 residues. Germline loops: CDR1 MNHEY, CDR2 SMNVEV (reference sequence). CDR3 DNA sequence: TGTGCCAGCAGTTTAAGGAGGGGCGGGGGGAATTCACCCCTCCACTTT. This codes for CASSLRRGGGNSPLHF.

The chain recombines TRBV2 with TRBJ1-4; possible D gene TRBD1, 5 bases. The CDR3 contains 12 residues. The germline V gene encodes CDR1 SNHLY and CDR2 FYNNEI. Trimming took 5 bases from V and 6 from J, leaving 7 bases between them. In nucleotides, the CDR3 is TGTGCCAGCAGTCGAGGGGATGAAAAACTGTTTTTT. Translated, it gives CASSRGDEKLFF.

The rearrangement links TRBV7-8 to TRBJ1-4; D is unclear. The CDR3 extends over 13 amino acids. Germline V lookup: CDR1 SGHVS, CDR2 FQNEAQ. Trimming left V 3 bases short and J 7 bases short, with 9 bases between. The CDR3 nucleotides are TGTGCCAGCAGCTTGGGCCGGGTTGAAAAACTGTTTTTT. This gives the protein CASSLGRVEKLFF.

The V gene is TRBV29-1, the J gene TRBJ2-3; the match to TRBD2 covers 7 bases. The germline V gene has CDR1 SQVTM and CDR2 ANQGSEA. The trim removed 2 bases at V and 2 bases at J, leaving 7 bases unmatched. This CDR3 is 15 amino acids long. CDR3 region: CSVEIAGASTDTQYF. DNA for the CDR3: TGCAGCGTTGAAATAGCGGGCGCATCCACAGATACGCAGTATTTT.

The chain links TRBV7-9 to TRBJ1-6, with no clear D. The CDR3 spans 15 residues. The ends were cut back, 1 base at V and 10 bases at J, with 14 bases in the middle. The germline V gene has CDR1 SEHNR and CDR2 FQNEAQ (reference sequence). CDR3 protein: CASSLGAGFGSPLHF. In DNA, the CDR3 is TGTGCCAGCAGCTTAGGGGCGGGCTTTGGATCACCCCTCCACTTT.

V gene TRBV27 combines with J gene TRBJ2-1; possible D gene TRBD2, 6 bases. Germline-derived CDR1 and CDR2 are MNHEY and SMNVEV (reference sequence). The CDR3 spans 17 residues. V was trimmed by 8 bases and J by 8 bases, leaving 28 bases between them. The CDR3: CASFPRLSGPPLYEQFF. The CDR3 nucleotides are TGTGCCAGCTTTCCTCGACTAAGCGGGCCACCTCTCTATGAGCAGTTCTTC.

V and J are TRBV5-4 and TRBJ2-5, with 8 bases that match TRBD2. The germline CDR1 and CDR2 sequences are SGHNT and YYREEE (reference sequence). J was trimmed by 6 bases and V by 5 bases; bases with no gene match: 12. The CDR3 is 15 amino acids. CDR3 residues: CASRPGGAGRKTQYF. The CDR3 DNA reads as TGTGCCAGCAGACCCGGGGGGGCCGGTAGGAAGACCCAGTACTTC.

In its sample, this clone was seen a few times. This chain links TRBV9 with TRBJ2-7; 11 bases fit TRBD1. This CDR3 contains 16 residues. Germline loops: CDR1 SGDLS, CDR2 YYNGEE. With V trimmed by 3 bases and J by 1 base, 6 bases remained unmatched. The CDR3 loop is CASSDSRDRGSYEQYF. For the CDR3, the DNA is TGTGCCAGCAGCGATTCCCGGGACAGGGGGTCCTACGAGCAGTACTTC.

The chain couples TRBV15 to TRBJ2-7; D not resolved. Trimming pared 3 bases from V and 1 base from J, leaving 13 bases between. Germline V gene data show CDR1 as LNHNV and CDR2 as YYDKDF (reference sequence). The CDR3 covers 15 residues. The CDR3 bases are TGTGCCACCAGCAGGGAGCCGGGCAGGTCCTACGAGCAGTACTTC. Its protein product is CATSREPGRSYEQYF. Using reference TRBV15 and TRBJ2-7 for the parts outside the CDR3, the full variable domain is DAMVIQNPRYQVTQFGKPVTLSCSQTLNHNVMYWYQQKSSQAPKLLFHYYDKDFNNEADTPDNFQSRRPNTSFCFLDIRSPGLGDTAMYLCATSREPGRSYEQYFGPGTRLTVT.

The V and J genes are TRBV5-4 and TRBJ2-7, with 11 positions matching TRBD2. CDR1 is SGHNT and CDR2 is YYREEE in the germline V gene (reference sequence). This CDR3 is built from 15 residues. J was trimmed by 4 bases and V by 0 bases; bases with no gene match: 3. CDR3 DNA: TGTGCCAGCAGCTTGGGACTAGCGGGGACGTACGAGCAGTACTTC. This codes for CASSLGLAGTYEQYF.

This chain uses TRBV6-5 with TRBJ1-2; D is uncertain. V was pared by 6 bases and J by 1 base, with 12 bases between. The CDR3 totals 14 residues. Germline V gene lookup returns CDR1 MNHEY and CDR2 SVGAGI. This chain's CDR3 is CASSPTTSNYGYTF. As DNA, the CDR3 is TGTGCCAGCAGCCCCACGACCAGTAACTATGGCTACACCTTC.

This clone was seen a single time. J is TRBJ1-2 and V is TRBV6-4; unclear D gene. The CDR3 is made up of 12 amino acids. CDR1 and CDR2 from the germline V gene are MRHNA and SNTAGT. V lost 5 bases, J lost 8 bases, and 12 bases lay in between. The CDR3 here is CASSLPWEGYTF. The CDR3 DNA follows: TGTGCCAGCAGTTTGCCCTGGGAAGGCTACACCTTC.

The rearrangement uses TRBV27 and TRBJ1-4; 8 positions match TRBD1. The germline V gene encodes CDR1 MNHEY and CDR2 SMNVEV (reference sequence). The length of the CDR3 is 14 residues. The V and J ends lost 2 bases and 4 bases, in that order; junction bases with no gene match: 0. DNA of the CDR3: TGTGCCAGCAGTTTAGGACAGGGTAATGAAAAACTGTTTTTT. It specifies CASSLGQGNEKLFF.